This T cell receptor (beta chain) derives from a study of graft-versus-host responses after intestinal transplantation. Intraepithelial and lamina propria lymphocytes were released after the graft tissue was processed. The CDR3 consists of 16 residues. The V gene end was trimmed by 2 bases and the J gene end by 4 bases; junction bases not matched to a gene: 8. The germline CDR1 and CDR2 sequences are SGHVT and SQSDAQ. The protocol was immunoSEQ multiplex PCR, while the TCRdb copy is restricted to in-frame clones and leaves out a portion. Of around 1,900 clones listed, around 85% are singletons. Study outcomes and limitations: Some patients had graft-donor T cell macrochimerism. In their allografts, the ratios of graft-versus-host to host-versus-graft T cell clones were high.

Remarks on this clone: Its specificity is not known.

The chain has TRBV7-4 and TRBJ1-2, with 9 bases fitting TRBD1. Material: ileum tissue, obtained almost 70 days after transplant. The source of this sequence is a human patient who received an intestinal transplant, so some T cells may come from the graft donor. CDR3 residues: CASSLKGDRAAYGYTF. As DNA, the CDR3 is TGTGCCAGCAGCTTAAAAGGGGACAGGGCTGCCTATGGCTACACCTTC.